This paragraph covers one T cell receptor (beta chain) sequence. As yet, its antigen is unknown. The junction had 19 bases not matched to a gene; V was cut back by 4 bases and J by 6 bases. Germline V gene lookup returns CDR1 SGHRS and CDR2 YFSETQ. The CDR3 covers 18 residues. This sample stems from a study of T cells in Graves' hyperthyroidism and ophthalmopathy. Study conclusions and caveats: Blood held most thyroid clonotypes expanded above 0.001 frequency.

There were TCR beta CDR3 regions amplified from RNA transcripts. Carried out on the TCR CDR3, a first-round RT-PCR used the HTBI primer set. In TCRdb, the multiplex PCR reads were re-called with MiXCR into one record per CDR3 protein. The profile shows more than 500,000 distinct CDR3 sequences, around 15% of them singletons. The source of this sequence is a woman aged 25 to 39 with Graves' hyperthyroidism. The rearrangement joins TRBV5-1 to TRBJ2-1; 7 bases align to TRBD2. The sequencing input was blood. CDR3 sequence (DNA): TGCGCCAGCAGCCCCTATAAAGGTGCGGCGGGAGAGGCCAATGAGCAGTTCTTC. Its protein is CASSPYKGAAGEANEQFF. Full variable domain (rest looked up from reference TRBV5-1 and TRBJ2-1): KAGVTQTPRYLIKTRGQQVTLSCSPISGHRSVSWYQQTPGQGLQFLFEYFSETQRNKGNFPGRFSGRQFSNSRSEMNVSTLELGDSALYLCASSPYKGAAGEANEQFFGPGTRLTVL.